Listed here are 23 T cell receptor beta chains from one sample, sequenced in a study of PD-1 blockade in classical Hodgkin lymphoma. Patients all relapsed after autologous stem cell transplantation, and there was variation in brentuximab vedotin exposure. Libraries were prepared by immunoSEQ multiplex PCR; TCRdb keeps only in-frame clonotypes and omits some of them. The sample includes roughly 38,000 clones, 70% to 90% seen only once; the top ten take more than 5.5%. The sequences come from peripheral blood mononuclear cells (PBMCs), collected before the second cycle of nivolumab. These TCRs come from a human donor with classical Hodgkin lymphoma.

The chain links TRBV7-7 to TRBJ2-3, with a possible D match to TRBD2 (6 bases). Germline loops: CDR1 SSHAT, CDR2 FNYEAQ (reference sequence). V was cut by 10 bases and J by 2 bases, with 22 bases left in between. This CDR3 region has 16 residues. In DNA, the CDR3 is TGTGCCACAACCCCACCAGCGGGCCCGCTCACAGATACGCAGTATTTT. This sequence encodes CATTPPAGPLTDTQYF.

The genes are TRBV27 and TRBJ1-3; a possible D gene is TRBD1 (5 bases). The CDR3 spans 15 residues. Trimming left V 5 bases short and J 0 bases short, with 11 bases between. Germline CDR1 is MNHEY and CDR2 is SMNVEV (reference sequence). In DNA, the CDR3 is TGTGCCAGCAGTAAGGGACGGAACTCTGGAAACACCATATATTTT. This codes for CASSKGRNSGNTIYF.

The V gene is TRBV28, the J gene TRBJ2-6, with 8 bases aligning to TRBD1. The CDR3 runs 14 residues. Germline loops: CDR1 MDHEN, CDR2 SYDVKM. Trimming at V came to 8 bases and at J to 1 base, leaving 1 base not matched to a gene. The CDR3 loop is CASGTGSGANVLTF. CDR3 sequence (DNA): TGTGCCAGCGGGACAGGATCTGGGGCCAACGTCCTGACTTTC.

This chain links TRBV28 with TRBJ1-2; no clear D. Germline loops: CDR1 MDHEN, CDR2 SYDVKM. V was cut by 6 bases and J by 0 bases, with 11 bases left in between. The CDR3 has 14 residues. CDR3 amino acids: CASRTPGSNYGYTF. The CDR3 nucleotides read TGTGCCAGCAGGACCCCGGGGTCTAACTATGGCTACACCTTC.

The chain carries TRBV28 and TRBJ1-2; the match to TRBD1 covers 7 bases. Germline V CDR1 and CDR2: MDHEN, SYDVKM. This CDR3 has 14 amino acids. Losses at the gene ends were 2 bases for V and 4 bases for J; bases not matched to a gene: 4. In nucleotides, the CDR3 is TGTGCCAGCAGTTTAAGGGGGCATGTCTATGGCTACACCTTC. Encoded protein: CASSLRGHVYGYTF.

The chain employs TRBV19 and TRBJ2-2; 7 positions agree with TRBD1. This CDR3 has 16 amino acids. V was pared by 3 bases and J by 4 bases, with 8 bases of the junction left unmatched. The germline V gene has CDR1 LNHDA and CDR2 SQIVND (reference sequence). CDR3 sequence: CASSMGMTGFTGELFF. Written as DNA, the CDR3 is TGTGCCAGTAGTATGGGGATGACAGGGTTCACCGGGGAGCTGTTTTTT.

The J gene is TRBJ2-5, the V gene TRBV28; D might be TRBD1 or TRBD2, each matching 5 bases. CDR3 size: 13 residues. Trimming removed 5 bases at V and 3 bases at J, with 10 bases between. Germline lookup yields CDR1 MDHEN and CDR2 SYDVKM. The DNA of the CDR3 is TGTGCCAGCAGTACTAGGGGCGAAGAGACCCAGTACTTC. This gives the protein CASSTRGEETQYF.

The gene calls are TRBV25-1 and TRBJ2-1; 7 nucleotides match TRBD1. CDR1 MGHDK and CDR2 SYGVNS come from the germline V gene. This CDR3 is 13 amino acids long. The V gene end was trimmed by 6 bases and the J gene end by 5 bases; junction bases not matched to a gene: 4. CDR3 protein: CASRDRLDNEQFF. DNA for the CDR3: TGTGCCAGCAGGGACAGGCTTGACAATGAGCAGTTCTTC.

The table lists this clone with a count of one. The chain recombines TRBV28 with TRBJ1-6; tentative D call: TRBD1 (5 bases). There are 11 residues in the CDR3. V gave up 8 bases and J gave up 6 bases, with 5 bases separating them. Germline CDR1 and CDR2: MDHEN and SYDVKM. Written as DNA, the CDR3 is TGTGCCAGCGGGGGTAATTCACCCCTCCACTTT. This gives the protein CASGGNSPLHF. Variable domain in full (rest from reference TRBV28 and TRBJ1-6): DVKVTQSSRYLVKRTGEKVFLECVQDMDHENMFWYRQDPGLGLRLIYFSYDVKMKEKGDIPEGYSVSREKKERFSLILESASTNQTSMYLCASGGNSPLHFGNGTRLTVT.

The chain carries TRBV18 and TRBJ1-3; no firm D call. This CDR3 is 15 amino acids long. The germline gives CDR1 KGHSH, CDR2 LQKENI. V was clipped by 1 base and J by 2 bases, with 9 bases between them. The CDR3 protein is CASSPQGRTGNTIYF. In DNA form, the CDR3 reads TGTGCCAGCTCACCACAGGGCAGGACTGGAAACACCATATATTTT. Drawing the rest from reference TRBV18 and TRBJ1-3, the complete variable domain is NAGVMQNPRHLVRRRGQEARLRCSPMKGHSHVYWYRQLPEEGLKFMVYLQKENIIDESGMPKERFSAEFPKEGPSILRIQQVVRGDSAAYFCASSPQGRTGNTIYFGEGSWLTVV.

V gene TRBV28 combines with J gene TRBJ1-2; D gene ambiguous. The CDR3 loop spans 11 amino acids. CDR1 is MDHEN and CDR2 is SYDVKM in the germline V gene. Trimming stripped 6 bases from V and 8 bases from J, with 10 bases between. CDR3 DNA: TGTGCCAGCAGAGGTTTAGGCGGCTACACCTTC. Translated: CASRGLGGYTF.

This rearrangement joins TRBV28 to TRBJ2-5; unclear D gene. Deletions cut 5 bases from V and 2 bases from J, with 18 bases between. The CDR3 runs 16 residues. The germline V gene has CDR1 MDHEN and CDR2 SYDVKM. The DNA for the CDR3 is TGTGCCAGCAGTCCCCCCCCCTGGGCGGTTCAAGAGACCCAGTACTTC. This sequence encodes CASSPPPWAVQETQYF.

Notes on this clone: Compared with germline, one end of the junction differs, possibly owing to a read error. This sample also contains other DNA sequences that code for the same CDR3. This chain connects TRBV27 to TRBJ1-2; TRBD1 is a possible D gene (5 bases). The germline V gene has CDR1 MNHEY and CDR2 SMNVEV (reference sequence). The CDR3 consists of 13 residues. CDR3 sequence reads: CASSRQGDYGYTF. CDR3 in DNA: TGCGCCAGCAGCCGACAAGGGGACTATGGCTACACCTTC.

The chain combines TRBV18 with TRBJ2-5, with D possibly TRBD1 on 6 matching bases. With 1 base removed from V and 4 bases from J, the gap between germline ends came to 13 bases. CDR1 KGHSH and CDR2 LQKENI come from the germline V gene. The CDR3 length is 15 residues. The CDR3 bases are TGTGCCAGCTCACCACAACAGGGTTTCGGAGAGACCCAGTACTTC. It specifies CASSPQQGFGETQYF.

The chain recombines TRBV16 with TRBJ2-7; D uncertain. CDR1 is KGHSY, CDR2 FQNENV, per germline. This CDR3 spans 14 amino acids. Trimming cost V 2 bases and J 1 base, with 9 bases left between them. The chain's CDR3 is CASSQTSHSYEQYF. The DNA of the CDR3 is TGTGCCAGCAGCCAAACCAGCCATTCCTACGAGCAGTACTTC. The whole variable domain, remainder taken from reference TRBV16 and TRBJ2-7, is GEEVAQTPKHLVRGEGQKAKLYCAPIKGHSYVFWYQQVLKNEFKFLISFQNENVFDETGMPKERFSAKCLPNSPCSLEIQATKLEDSAVYFCASSQTSHSYEQYFGPGTRLTVT.

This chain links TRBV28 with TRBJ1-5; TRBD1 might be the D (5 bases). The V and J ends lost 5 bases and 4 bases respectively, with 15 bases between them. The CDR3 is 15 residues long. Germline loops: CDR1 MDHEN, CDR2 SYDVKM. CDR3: CASSIPRGANQPQHF. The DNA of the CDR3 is TGTGCCAGCAGTATCCCGAGGGGTGCGAATCAGCCCCAGCATTTT.

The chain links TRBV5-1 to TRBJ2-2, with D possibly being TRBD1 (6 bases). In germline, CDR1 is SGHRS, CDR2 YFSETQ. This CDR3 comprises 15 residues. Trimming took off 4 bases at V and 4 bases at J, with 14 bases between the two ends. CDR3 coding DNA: TGCGCCAGCAGCGTGGGCACAGGGCCCACCGGGGAGCTGTTTTTT. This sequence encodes CASSVGTGPTGELFF.

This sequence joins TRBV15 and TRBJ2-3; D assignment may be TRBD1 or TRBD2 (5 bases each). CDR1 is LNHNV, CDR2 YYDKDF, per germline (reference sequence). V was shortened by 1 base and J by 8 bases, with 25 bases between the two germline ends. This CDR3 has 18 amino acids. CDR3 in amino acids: CATSRGPGPRRYEVTQYF. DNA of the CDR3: TGTGCCACCAGCAGAGGACCGGGACCCCGGCGTTACGAAGTTACGCAGTATTTT.

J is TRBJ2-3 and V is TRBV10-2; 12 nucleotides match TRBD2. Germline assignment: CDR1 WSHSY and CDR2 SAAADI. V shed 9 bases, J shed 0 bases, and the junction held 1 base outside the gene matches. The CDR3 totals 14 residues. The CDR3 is CASGTSGSTDTQYF. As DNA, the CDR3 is TGCGCCAGTGGGACTAGCGGGAGCACAGATACGCAGTATTTT.

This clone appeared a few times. The CDR3 loop reads CASSTVNTEAFF. As DNA, the CDR3 is TGTGCCAGCTCAACAGTGAACACTGAAGCTTTCTTT. The rearrangement links TRBV18 to TRBJ1-1; no definite D call. The CDR3 is made up of 12 amino acids. V lost 5 bases and J lost 0, with 4 bases in between. CDR1 KGHSH and CDR2 LQKENI come from the germline V gene.

The CDR3 sequence is CASSEGGTENQPQHF. The CDR3, as DNA: TGTGCCAGCAGTGAGGGGGGGACGGAGAATCAGCCCCAGCATTTT. The V and J genes are TRBV6-6 and TRBJ1-5, with D possibly being TRBD1 (6 bases). Germline CDR1 is MNHNY and CDR2 is SVGAGI (reference sequence). The CDR3 loop spans 15 amino acids. The germline V and J ends were trimmed by 5 bases and 4 bases, with 15 bases remaining between them.

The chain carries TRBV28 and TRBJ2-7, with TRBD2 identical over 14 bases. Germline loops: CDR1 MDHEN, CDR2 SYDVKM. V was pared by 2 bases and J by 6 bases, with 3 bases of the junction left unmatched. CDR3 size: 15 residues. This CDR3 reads CASSLPGLAGVEQYF. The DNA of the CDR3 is TGTGCCAGCAGTTTACCGGGACTAGCGGGAGTCGAGCAGTACTTC. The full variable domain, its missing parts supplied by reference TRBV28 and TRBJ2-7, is DVKVTQSSRYLVKRTGEKVFLECVQDMDHENMFWYRQDPGLGLRLIYFSYDVKMKEKGDIPEGYSVSREKKERFSLILESASTNQTSMYLCASSLPGLAGVEQYFGPGTRLTVT.

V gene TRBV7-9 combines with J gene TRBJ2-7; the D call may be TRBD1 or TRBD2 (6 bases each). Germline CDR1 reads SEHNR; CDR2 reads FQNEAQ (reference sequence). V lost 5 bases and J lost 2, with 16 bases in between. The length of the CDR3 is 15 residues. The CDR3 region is CASSLVAGEAYEQYF. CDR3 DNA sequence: TGTGCCAGCAGCCTCGTGGCAGGGGAGGCCTACGAGCAGTACTTC.